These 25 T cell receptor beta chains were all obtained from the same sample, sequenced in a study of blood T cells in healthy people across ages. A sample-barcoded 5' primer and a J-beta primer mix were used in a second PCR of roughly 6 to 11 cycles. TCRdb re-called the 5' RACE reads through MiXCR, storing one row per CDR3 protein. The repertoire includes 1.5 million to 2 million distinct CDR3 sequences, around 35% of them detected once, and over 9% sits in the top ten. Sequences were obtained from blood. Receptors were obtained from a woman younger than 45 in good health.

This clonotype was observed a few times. The CDR3 sequence: CASRGHTSEDTEAFF. Here the CDR3 DNA reads TGTGCCAGCAGGGGACACACCTCGGAGGACACTGAAGCTTTCTTT. The chain links TRBV25-1 to TRBJ1-1; D possibly corresponds to TRBD1 (6 bases). From germline, CDR1 is MGHDK and CDR2 SYGVNS. The length of the CDR3 is 15 residues. V was clipped by 6 bases and J by 3 bases, with 17 bases between them. The whole variable domain, filled in from reference TRBV25-1 and TRBJ1-1, reads EADIYQTPRYLVIGTGKKITLECSQTMGHDKMYWYQQDPGMELHLIHYSYGVNSTEKGDLSSESTVSRIRTEHFPLTLESARPSHTSQYLCASRGHTSEDTEAFFGQGTRLTVV.

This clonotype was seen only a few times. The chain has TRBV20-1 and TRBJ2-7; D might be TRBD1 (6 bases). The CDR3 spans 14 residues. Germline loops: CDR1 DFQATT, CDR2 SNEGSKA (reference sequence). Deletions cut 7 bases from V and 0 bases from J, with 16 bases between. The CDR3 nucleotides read TGCAGTGGGGAGAGGACAGAGAGCTCCTACGAGCAGTACTTC. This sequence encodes CSGERTESSYEQYF.

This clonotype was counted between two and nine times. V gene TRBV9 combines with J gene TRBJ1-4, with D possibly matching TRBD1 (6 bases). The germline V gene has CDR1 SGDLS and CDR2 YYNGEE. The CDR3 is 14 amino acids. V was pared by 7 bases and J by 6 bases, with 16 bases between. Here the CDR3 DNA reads TGTGCCAGCTCCCGAGGGGGGAGGGATGAAAAACTGTTTTTT. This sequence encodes CASSRGGRDEKLFF. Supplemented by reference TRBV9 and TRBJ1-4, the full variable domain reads DSGVTQTPKHLITATGQRVTLRCSPRSGDLSVYWYQQSLDQGLQFLIQYYNGEERAKGNILERFSAQQFPDLHSELNLSSLELGDSALYFCASSRGGRDEKLFFGSGTQLSVL.

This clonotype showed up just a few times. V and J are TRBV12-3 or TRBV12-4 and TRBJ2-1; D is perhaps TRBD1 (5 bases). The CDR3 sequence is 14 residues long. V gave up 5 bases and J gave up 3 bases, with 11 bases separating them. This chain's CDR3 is CASSPTGVYNEQFF. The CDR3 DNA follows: TGTGCCAGCAGTCCCACAGGTGTCTACAATGAGCAGTTCTTC.

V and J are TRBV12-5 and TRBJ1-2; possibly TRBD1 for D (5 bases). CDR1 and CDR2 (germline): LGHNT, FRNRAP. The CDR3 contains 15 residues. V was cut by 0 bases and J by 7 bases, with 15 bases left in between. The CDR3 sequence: CASGLVLGACSGYTF. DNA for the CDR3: TGTGCTAGTGGTTTGGTACTAGGGGCCTGCTCTGGCTACACCTTC.

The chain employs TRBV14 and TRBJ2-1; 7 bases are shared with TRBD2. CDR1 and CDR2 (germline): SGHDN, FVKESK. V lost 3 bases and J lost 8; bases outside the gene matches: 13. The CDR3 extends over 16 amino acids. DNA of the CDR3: TGTGCCAGCAGCCAGAGGACGGGACTATTCCAGGATGAGCAGTTCTTC. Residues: CASSQRTGLFQDEQFF.

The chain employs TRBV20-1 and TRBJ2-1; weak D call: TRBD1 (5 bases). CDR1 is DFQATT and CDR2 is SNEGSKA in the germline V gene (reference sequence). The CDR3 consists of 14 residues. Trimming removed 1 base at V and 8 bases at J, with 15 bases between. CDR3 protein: CSARGLTLRDEQFF. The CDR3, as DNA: TGCAGTGCTAGAGGGCTGACACTCAGGGATGAGCAGTTCTTC.

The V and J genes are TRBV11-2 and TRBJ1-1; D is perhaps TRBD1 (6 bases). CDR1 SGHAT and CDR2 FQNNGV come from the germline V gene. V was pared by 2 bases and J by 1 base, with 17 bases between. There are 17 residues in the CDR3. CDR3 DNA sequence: TGTGCCAGCAGCTTACGAAGACCCGGGACACAGAACACTGAAGCTTTCTTT. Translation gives CASSLRRPGTQNTEAFF. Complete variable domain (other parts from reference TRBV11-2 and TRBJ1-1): EAGVAQSPRYKIIEKRQSVAFWCNPISGHATLYWYQQILGQGPKLLIQFQNNGVVDDSQLPKDRFSAERLKGVDSTLKIQPAKLEDSAVYLCASSLRRPGTQNTEAFFGQGTRLTVV.

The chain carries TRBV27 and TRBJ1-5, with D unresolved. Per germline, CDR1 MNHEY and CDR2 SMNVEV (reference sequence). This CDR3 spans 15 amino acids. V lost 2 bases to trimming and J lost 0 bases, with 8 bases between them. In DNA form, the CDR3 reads TGTGCCAGCAGTTTAGGGGTCTATAGCAATCAGCCCCAGCATTTT. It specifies CASSLGVYSNQPQHF.

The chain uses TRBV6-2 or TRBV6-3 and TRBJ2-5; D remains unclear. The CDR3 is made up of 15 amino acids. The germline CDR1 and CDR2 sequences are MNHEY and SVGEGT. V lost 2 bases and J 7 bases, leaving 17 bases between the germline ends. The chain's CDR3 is CASSYTGSREATQYF. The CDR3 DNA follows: TGTGCCAGCAGTTACACGGGTAGCAGAGAAGCGACCCAGTACTTC.

The CDR3 bases are TGCGCCAGCAGCCCCAGGACTAGCGGGAGGGCCGAATACGAGCAGTACTTC. Its translation: CASSPRTSGRAEYEQYF. The chain has TRBV5-1 and TRBJ2-7, with 15 bases that match TRBD2. J was trimmed by 4 bases and V by 4 bases; bases with no gene match: 9. The CDR3 length is 17 residues. Germline V gives CDR1 SGHRS, CDR2 YFSETQ.

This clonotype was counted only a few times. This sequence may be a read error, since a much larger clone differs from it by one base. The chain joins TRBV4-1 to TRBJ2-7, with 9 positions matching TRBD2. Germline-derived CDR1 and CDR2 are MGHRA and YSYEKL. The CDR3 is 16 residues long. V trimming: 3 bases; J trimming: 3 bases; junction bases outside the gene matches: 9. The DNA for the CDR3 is TGCGCCAGCAGCCATGGTACCGGGACTAGCAGCTACGAGCAGTACTTC. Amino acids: CASSHGTGTSSYEQYF.

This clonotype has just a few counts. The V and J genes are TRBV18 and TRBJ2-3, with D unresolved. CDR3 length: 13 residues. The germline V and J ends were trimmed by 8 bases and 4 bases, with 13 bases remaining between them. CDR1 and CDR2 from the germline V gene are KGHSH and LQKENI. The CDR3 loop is CASLQFDADTQYF. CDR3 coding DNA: TGTGCCAGCCTCCAGTTCGATGCAGATACGCAGTATTTT.

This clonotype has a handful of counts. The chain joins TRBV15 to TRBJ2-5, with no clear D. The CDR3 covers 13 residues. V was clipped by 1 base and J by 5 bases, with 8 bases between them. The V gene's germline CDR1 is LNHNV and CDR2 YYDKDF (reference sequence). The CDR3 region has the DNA TGTGCCACCAGCAGAGTTATAAGGGAGACCCAGTACTTC. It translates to CATSRVIRETQYF.

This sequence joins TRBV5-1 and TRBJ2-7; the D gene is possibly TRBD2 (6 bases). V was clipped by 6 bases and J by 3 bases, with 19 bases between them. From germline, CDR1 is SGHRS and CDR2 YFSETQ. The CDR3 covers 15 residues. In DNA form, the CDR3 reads TGCGCCAGCACCCCCCCGGAGGGACCCTTCTACGAGCAGTACTTC. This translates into CASTPPEGPFYEQYF.

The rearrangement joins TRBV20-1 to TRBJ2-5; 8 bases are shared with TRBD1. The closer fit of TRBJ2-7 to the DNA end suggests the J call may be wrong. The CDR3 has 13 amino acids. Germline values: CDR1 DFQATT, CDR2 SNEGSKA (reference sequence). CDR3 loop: CSARTGGPYEQYF. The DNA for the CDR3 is TGCAGTGCTAGAACAGGGGGGCCCTACGAGCAGTACTTC.

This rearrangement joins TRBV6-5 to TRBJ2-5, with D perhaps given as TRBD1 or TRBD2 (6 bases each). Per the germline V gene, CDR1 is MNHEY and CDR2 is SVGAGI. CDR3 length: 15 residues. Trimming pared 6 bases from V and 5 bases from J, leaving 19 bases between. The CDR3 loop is CASRDSGGRGETQYF. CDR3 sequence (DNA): TGTGCCAGCAGAGATTCCGGGGGCAGAGGGGAGACCCAGTACTTC.

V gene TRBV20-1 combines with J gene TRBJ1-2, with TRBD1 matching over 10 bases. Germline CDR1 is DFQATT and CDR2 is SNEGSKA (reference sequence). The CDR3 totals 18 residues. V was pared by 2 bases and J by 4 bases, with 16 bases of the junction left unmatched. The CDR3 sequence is CSARTPLGTGEGSYGYTF. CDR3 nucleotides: TGCAGTGCTAGAACCCCCTTAGGGACAGGGGAAGGTTCCTATGGCTACACCTTC.

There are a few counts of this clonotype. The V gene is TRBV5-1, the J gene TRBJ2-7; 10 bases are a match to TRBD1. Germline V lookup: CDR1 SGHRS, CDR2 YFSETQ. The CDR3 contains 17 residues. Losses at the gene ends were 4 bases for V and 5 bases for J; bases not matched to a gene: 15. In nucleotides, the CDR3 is TGCGCCAGCAGCCCCCCGATGATCGGGACAGGGGATAACGAGCAGTACTTC. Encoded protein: CASSPPMIGTGDNEQYF. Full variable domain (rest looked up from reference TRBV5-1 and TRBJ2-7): KAGVTQTPRYLIKTRGQQVTLSCSPISGHRSVSWYQQTPGQGLQFLFEYFSETQRNKGNFPGRFSGRQFSNSRSEMNVSTLELGDSALYLCASSPPMIGTGDNEQYFGPGTRLTVT.

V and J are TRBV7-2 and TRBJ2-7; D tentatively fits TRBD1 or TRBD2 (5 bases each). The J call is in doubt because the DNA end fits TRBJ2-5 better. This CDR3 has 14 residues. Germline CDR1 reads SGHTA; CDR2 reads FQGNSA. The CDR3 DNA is TGTGCCAGCAGCGACCCGGGACGCCGGGAGACCCAGTACTTC. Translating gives CASSDPGRRETQYF.

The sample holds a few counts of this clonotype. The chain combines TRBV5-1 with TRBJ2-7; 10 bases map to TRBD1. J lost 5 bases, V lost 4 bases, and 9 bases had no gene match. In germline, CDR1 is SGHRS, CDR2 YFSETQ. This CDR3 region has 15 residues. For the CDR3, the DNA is TGCGCCAGCAGCGTACCGGGACAGGGGTTTAACGAGCAGTACTTC. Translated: CASSVPGQGFNEQYF.

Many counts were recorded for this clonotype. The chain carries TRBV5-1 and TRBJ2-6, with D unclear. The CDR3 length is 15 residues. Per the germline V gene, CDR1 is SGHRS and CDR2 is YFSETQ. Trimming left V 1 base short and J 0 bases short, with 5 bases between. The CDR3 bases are TGCGCCAGCAGCTTGTTTGCCTCTGGGGCCAACGTCCTGACTTTC. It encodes CASSLFASGANVLTF.

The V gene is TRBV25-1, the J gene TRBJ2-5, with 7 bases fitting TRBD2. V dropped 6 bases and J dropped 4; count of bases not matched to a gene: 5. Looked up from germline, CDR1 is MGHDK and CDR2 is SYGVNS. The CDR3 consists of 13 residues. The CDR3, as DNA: TGTGCCAGCAGGCGGGGGAGCGTAGAGACCCAGTACTTC. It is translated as CASRRGSVETQYF.

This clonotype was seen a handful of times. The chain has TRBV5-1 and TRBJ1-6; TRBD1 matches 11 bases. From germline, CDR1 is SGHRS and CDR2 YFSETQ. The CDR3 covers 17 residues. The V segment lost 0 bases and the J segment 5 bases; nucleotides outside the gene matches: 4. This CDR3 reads CASSLGDRGNNNSPLHF. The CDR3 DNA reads TGCGCCAGCAGCTTGGGGGACAGGGGGAATAATAATTCACCCCTCCACTTT.

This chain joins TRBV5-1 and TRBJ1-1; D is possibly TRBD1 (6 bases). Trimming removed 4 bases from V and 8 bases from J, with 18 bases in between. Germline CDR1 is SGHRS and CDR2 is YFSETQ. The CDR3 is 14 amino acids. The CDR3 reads CASSRDPLGGEAFF. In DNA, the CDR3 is TGCGCCAGCAGCCGGGATCCCCTAGGGGGGGAAGCTTTCTTT.